A single sample is the source of the 19 T cell receptor beta chains below, sequenced in a study of blood T cell repertoires in COVID-19. The protocol was immunoSEQ multiplex PCR, while the TCRdb copy is restricted to in-frame clones and leaves out a portion. The repertoire consists of over 120,000 clones, with 80% to 90% occurring once and the leading ten covering over 35%. Sequencing was done on a sample of peripheral blood. Every receptor here comes from a man in his forties or fifties who had recovered from COVID-19.

This rearrangement joins TRBV6-1 to TRBJ1-3; D remains ambiguous. Between the trimmed V and J ends, which lost 2 bases and 0 bases, there was a span of 5 bases. The CDR3 extends over 14 amino acids. Germline CDR1 and CDR2: MNHNS and SASEGT. Here the CDR3 reads CASSEYSSGNTIYF. CDR3 bases: TGTGCCAGCAGTGAATACAGCTCTGGAAACACCATATATTTT.

This chain uses TRBV5-1 with TRBJ2-5, with 11 positions matching TRBD2. The CDR3 length is 18 residues. Germline V CDR1 and CDR2: SGHRS, YFSETQ. V lost 7 bases to trimming and J lost 5 bases; unmatched junction nucleotides: 19. CDR3 loop: CASSLWTSSGGIGETQYF. Written as DNA, the CDR3 is TGCGCCAGCTCCCTCTGGACGTCTAGCGGGGGGATTGGGGAGACCCAGTACTTC.

V gene TRBV6-5 combines with J gene TRBJ1-1; 8 bases are shared with TRBD1. CDR3 length: 15 amino acids. Germline V gene sequence: CDR1 MNHEY, CDR2 SVGAGI. J lost 4 bases, V lost 5 bases, and 9 bases had no gene match. CDR3 protein: CASSPLDRVATEAFF. In DNA, the CDR3 is TGTGCCAGCAGTCCCTTGGACAGGGTGGCCACTGAAGCTTTCTTT.

The chain is built from TRBV7-6 and TRBJ2-7, with 7 positions matching TRBD1. V was pared by 3 bases and J by 1 base, with 12 bases of the junction left unmatched. This CDR3 has 17 residues. The germline CDR1 and CDR2 sequences are SGHVS and FNYEAQ. The CDR3 region is CASSLVVTGTQSYEQYF. Here the CDR3 DNA reads TGTGCCAGCAGCTTGGTAGTGACAGGGACACAATCCTACGAGCAGTACTTC.

This clone was recorded only once. This rearrangement joins TRBV6-1 to TRBJ2-7, with 7 nucleotides matching TRBD1. Per the germline V gene, CDR1 is MNHNS and CDR2 is SASEGT. This CDR3 has 13 amino acids. V dropped 2 bases and J dropped 5; count of bases not matched to a gene: 3. As DNA, the CDR3 is TGTGCCAGCAGTGAAACAGGGGTAGACGAGCAGTACTTC. Translation: CASSETGVDEQYF.

The rearrangement links TRBV5-1 to TRBJ2-3, with TRBD2 matching 10 bases. Germline V gene lookup returns CDR1 SGHRS and CDR2 YFSETQ. J lost 0 bases, V lost 1 base, and 8 bases had no gene match. The CDR3 consists of 18 residues. The CDR3: CASSLKLAGRTSTDTQYF. The CDR3 DNA reads TGCGCCAGCAGCTTGAAACTAGCGGGGCGTACTAGCACAGATACGCAGTATTTT.

This clone was detected only a few times. The genes are TRBV2 and TRBJ1-1; D may be TRBD1 (6 bases). The CDR3 extends over 15 amino acids. Germline-derived CDR1 and CDR2 are SNHLY and FYNNEI. Trimming pared 6 bases from V and 4 bases from J, leaving 18 bases between. The CDR3 region has the DNA TGTGCCAGCAGGGAGAACAGGGTTGGGAGCACTGAAGCTTTCTTT. Its translation: CASRENRVGSTEAFF.

V is TRBV5-1 and J is TRBJ1-5, with D possibly TRBD1 on 6 matching bases. CDR1 and CDR2 from the germline V gene are SGHRS and YFSETQ. The CDR3 length is 17 residues. V gave up 6 bases and J gave up 3 bases, with 22 bases separating them. CDR3 nucleotide sequence: TGCGCCAGCATCAAAGACTACGGGGGGCTGGTCAATCAGCCCCAGCATTTT. This sequence encodes CASIKDYGGLVNQPQHF.

This clone occurred a few times. The genes are TRBV15 and TRBJ2-2; TRBD1 aligns across 7 bases. CDR3 size: 16 residues. Germline lookup yields CDR1 LNHNV and CDR2 YYDKDF (reference sequence). V lost 0 bases to trimming and J lost 7 bases; unmatched junction nucleotides: 8. CDR3: CATSRDKGAGFGELFF. CDR3 bases: TGTGCCACCAGCAGAGATAAGGGGGCTGGTTTCGGGGAGCTGTTTTTT.

In its sample, this clone was seen once. The chain is built from TRBV7-9 and TRBJ2-5; maybe TRBD1 (7 bases). Looked up from germline, CDR1 is SEHNR and CDR2 is FQNEAQ (reference sequence). The CDR3 has 15 amino acids. V was shortened by 3 bases and J by 2 bases, with 13 bases between the two germline ends. Here the CDR3 reads CASSLTRDRQETQYF. The DNA of the CDR3 is TGTGCCAGCAGCTTGACGCGGGACAGACAAGAGACCCAGTACTTC.

The V call is TRBV27, the J call TRBJ1-1; a possible D gene is TRBD1 (5 bases). Per the germline V gene, CDR1 is MNHEY and CDR2 is SMNVEV (reference sequence). V dropped 3 bases and J dropped 4 bases, with 24 bases sitting between them. The length of the CDR3 is 18 residues. CDR3 region: CASSLAGLGTLLVTEAFF. The CDR3 nucleotides read TGTGCCAGCAGTTTGGCGGGACTAGGGACCTTATTAGTCACTGAAGCTTTCTTT.

CDR3 nucleotides: TGTGCCAGCAGCCAAGGCCAGGGGGTGACCCAATACTACAATGAGCAGTTCTTC. It specifies CASSQGQGVTQYYNEQFF. The V call is TRBV3-1 (or the pseudogene TRBV3-2), the J call TRBJ2-1; TRBD1 matches at 7 bases. Losses at the gene ends were 1 base for V and 3 bases for J; bases not matched to a gene: 12. The V gene's germline CDR1 is LGHDT and CDR2 YNNKEL (reference sequence). The CDR3 has 18 amino acids.

This chain links TRBV9 with TRBJ2-1; tentatively, D is TRBD1 (6 bases). Trimming took off 0 bases at V and 5 bases at J, with 15 bases between the two ends. The germline gives CDR1 SGDLS, CDR2 YYNGEE. This CDR3 spans 16 amino acids. This CDR3 is CASSVGGTPLNNEQFF. Here the CDR3 DNA reads TGTGCCAGCAGCGTAGGAGGGACACCGTTGAACAATGAGCAGTTCTTC.

J is TRBJ1-2 and V is TRBV11-3; perhaps TRBD1 as D (6 bases). Per germline, CDR1 SGHNT and CDR2 YENEEA. The V end lost 6 bases, the J end lost 8 bases, and 16 bases lay between the germline ends. The CDR3 is 13 residues long. The CDR3 spells CASSSGTRMGYTF. In DNA form, the CDR3 reads TGTGCCAGCAGTTCCGGGACAAGGATGGGCTACACCTTC.

This clone was detected only a few times. The gene calls are TRBV18 and TRBJ2-1; D perhaps matches TRBD2 (6 bases). There are 17 residues in the CDR3. The V gene lost 6 bases and the J gene lost 3 bases, with 21 bases spanning the gap. CDR1 is KGHSH and CDR2 is LQKENI in the germline V gene. CDR3 nucleotides: TGTGCCAGCTCGCATGCTCGGCGGGTCGGGAGCTACAATGAGCAGTTCTTC. Translating it yields CASSHARRVGSYNEQFF.

J is TRBJ1-1 and V is TRBV5-1, with TRBD1 matching over 7 bases. The J segment lost 1 base and the V segment lost 7 bases, leaving 7 bases of the junction unmatched. The CDR3 covers 14 residues. Looked up from germline, CDR1 is SGHRS and CDR2 is YFSETQ. The CDR3 DNA reads as TGCGCCAGCGAAACAGGGGTGCAGAACACTGAAGCTTTCTTT. Residues: CASETGVQNTEAFF. Filled out from reference TRBV5-1 and TRBJ1-1, the complete variable domain reads KAGVTQTPRYLIKTRGQQVTLSCSPISGHRSVSWYQQTPGQGLQFLFEYFSETQRNKGNFPGRFSGRQFSNSRSEMNVSTLELGDSALYLCASETGVQNTEAFFGQGTRLTVV.

This clone was found a few times. The chain combines TRBV7-3 with TRBJ2-3, with a tentative D call TRBD2 (6 bases). Germline CDR1 is SGHTA and CDR2 is FQGTGA. V lost 5 bases, J lost 1 base, and 13 bases lay in between. This CDR3 contains 15 residues. CDR3 in DNA: TGTGCCAGCAGCCCAAGTTGGGGGGGCACAGATACGCAGTATTTT. Translating it yields CASSPSWGGTDTQYF.

The V and J genes are TRBV27 and TRBJ1-6; D not resolved. V was cut by 3 bases and J by 1 base, with 7 bases left in between. The CDR3 runs to 15 residues. CDR1 is MNHEY and CDR2 is SMNVEV in the germline V gene (reference sequence). CDR3 loop: CASSFDISYNSPLHF. CDR3 coding DNA: TGTGCCAGCAGTTTTGACATTTCCTATAATTCACCCCTCCACTTT.

The chain couples TRBV30 to TRBJ1-6; D is uncertain. Germline CDR1 GTSNPN, CDR2 SVGIG (reference sequence). The CDR3 loop spans 13 amino acids. V was cut by 2 bases and J by 5 bases, with 7 bases left in between. CDR3 amino acids: CAWSRQDNSPLHF. As DNA, the CDR3 is TGTGCCTGGAGTAGGCAGGATAATTCACCCCTCCACTTT.